The rows below give T cell receptor beta chains drawn from one sample of a study of CD8+ T cells in alopecia areata. The assay was immunoSEQ multiplex PCR, and TCRdb's table has in-frame clones only and misses some. The sample holds over 80,000 clones, about 44% seen once. The sample was CD8+ T cells sorted from blood, taken at week 24, from a patient treated with tofacitinib. The receptors derive from a human donor with alopecia areata. The CDR3 runs from the conserved cysteine through the conserved F or W. The D gene is left open where the match is weak. The size entry is marked missing in some rows and otherwise reads once, few, many or a size class.

v_call	j_call	d_call	clone_size	cdr3_aa	cdr3_nt
TRBV30	TRBJ1-1	.	once	CALDLSTNTEAFF	TGTGCCCTCGACCTGTCGACGAACACTGAAGCTTTCTTT
TRBV7-2	TRBJ2-7	.	.	CASSLSPYEQYF	TGTGCCAGCAGCTTAAGCCCTTACGAGCAGTACTTC
TRBV27	TRBJ2-3	.	.	CASSLYRSTDTQYF	TGTGCCAGCAGTTTATATCGGAGCACAGATACGCAGTATTTT
TRBV6-5	TRBJ2-1	TRBD2	.	CASSYSPLAGGNEQFF	TGTGCCAGCAGTTACTCCCCGCTAGCGGGAGGCAATGAGCAGTTCTTC
TRBV7-9	TRBJ2-7	.	.	CASSLDVDEQYF	TGTGCCAGCAGCTTAGATGTCGACGAGCAGTACTTC
TRBV7-9	TRBJ2-1	TRBD2	.	CASSPGGEQFF	TGTGCCAGCAGCCCGGGAGGGGAGCAGTTCTTC
TRBV7-9	TRBJ2-5	TRBD2	few	CASSSRRPSGRNQETQYF	TGTGCCAGCAGCTCCCGCCGTCCTAGCGGCAGGAACCAAGAGACCCAGTACTTC
TRBV6-1	TRBJ2-7	.	.	CASRQYPYEQYF	TGTGCCAGCAGACAGTACCCCTACGAGCAGTACTTC
TRBV6-6	TRBJ1-1	.	few	CASKGPEAFF	TGTGCCAGCAAAGGGCCTGAAGCTTTCTTT
TRBV7-9	TRBJ1-3	.	few	CASSLISISGNTIYF	TGTGCCAGCAGCTTAATTTCTATCTCTGGAAACACCATATATTTT
TRBV20-1	TRBJ1-1	.	medium-sized	CSATENTEAFF	TGCAGTGCCACGGAGAACACTGAAGCTTTCTTT
TRBV28	TRBJ1-2	TRBD1	.	CASSFNRQGDNYGYTF	TGTGCCAGCAGTTTCAATCGGCAGGGGGATAACTATGGCTACACCTTC
TRBV15	TRBJ1-1	.	.	CATSKGVSRATEAFF	TGTGCCACCAGCAAGGGCGTAAGCAGAGCCACTGAAGCTTTCTTT
TRBV13	TRBJ2-7	TRBD1	once	CASSPHRGTYEQYF	TGTGCCAGCAGCCCCCACAGGGGAACCTACGAGCAGTACTTC
TRBV9	TRBJ1-1	.	.	CASSDRGDNPLNTEAFF	TGTGCCAGCAGCGACAGAGGGGACAATCCTTTGAACACTGAAGCTTTCTTT
TRBV2	TRBJ2-6	.	.	CARTGTRYSGANVLTF	TGTGCCAGAACCGGGACCCGCTACTCTGGGGCCAACGTCCTGACTTTC
TRBV6-6	TRBJ2-7	.	.	CASRVLSTSYEQYF	TGTGCCAGCAGGGTACTTTCAACCTCCTACGAGCAGTACTTC
TRBV4-1	TRBJ2-3	TRBD2	once	CASNAGVVADTQYF	TGCGCCAGCAATGCGGGAGTCGTAGCAGATACGCAGTATTTT
TRBV11-2	TRBJ2-7	TRBD1	.	CASSLPRGTGIDEQYF	TGTGCCAGCAGCTTACCCCGGGGGACAGGAATCGACGAGCAGTACTTC
TRBV13	TRBJ2-5	TRBD1	few	CASSGQVVETQYF	TGTGCCAGCAGCGGACAGGTAGTAGAGACCCAGTACTTC
TRBV7-9	TRBJ2-5	.	.	CASSFPSYQETQYF	TGTGCCAGCAGCTTTCCGTCGTACCAAGAGACCCAGTACTTC
TRBV19	TRBJ2-2	.	.	CASSIIFERPAELFF	TGTGCCAGTAGTATAATTTTTGAGCGACCTGCGGAGCTGTTTTTT
TRBV30	TRBJ2-1	TRBD2	.	CAWSFDTTHRTEGLAAPYNEQFF	TGTGCCTGGAGTTTCGACACCACCCATCGGACAGAAGGACTAGCGGCACCATACAATGAGCAGTTCTTC
TRBV6-5	TRBJ1-4	TRBD1	few	CASSWTGTEKLFF	TGTGCCAGCAGTTGGACAGGAACCGAAAAACTGTTTTTT
TRBV7-9	TRBJ2-1	.	.	CASSLGEAFSYNEQFF	TGTGCCAGCAGCCTGGGGGAGGCCTTCTCCTACAATGAGCAGTTCTTC
TRBV7-2	TRBJ1-5	.	.	CASSLGNQPQHF	TGTGCCAGCAGCTTAGGCAATCAGCCCCAGCATTTT
TRBV25-1	TRBJ2-5	.	few	CASSESGRETQYF	TGTGCCAGCAGTGAATCGGGAAGGGAGACCCAGTACTTC
TRBV5-1	TRBJ2-7	.	few	CASSLGATEQYF	TGCGCCAGCAGCCTTGGAGCGACCGAGCAGTACTTC
TRBV30	TRBJ2-5	.	.	CAWSGGRGVTQYF	TGTGCCTGGAGTGGGGGCAGGGGGGTCACCCAGTACTTC
TRBV29-1	TRBJ2-7	.	few	CSVEDPARGSYEQYF	TGCAGCGTTGAAGATCCGGCCAGGGGCTCCTACGAGCAGTACTTC
TRBV11-2	TRBJ2-7	.	.	CASSFGRMYEQYF	TGTGCCAGCAGCTTCGGACGGATGTACGAGCAGTACTTC
TRBV11-2	TRBJ2-3	TRBD2	.	CASRGTSGTDTQYF	TGTGCCAGCAGGGGGACTAGCGGCACAGATACGCAGTATTTT
TRBV10-3	TRBJ2-2	.	few	CAIAGRAGELFF	TGTGCCATCGCTGGTCGGGCCGGGGAGCTGTTTTTT